This T cell receptor beta chain was observed in a study of blood T cell repertoires in COVID-19. Background on the study: Researchers got acute and convalescent COVID-19 samples from the United States, Italy and Spain.

The length of the CDR3 is 16 residues. Trimming removed 4 bases from V and 5 bases from J; junction bases left unmatched: 13. Germline lookup yields CDR1 SEHNR and CDR2 FQNEAQ (reference sequence). Allocation to cohorts depended on clinical history reported by the participants. Donors of Cohort 3 who recovered were those that had two negative PCRs, clearance, or symptom resolution. Original processing notes: From reference gene primer amplification, estimates of nucleated cell counts were derived. Data came from immunoSEQ multiplex PCR; TCRdb stores just in-frame clones and leaves some out. From that table come the V and J calls and clone size; the DNA was used to work out D and trimming. The sample lists 150,000 to 200,000 clones, around 90% occurring once.

Material: PBMCs or T cells enriched from blood (not recorded which). The TCR sequence derives from a woman between 18 and 29 years old who had recovered from COVID-19. The chain uses TRBV7-9 and TRBJ1-2, with 7 bases lining up with TRBD1. In DNA form, the CDR3 reads TGTGCCAGCAGCTCACAAGGCACAGGGGCTAGGTATGGCTACACCTTC. It encodes CASSSQGTGARYGYTF.